This T cell receptor (beta chain) was recovered during a study of CD8 T cells in ankylosing spondylitis (dated by TCRdb to about 2017). At the level of the whole study: The study set out to find disease-linked TCR variants by profiling T cell receptor beta repertoires in ankylosing spondylitis patients and healthy donors. Peripheral blood was sampled, and synovial fluid was also collected from ankylosing spondylitis patients. The full study cohort comprised about 23 ankylosing spondylitis patients and approximately 100 healthy donors. Findings and caveats that apply to the study as a whole: According to the report, matched synovial fluid samples from ankylosing spondylitis patients were significantly enriched for the disease-linked clones. Some of the motif variants had been reported before in the synovial fluid and blood of reactive arthritis patients, a finding that suggests common disease-initiation mechanisms. The disease-linked clones showed a CD8+ phenotype and occurred at relatively low frequencies in peripheral blood. A TCR beta motif made up of seven or eight highly homologous amino acid variants appeared to be characteristic of blood from ankylosing spondylitis patients.

Points on this clonotype: This receptor's antigen is unknown. No base quality information exists; no much larger clone differs at one position.

CDR1 is given as SEHNR and CDR2 as FQNEAQ, both from the germline V gene (reference sequence). V and J lose 1 base and 6 bases, and a span of 7 bases separates them. Spanning cysteine to phenylalanine, the CDR3 consists of 13 amino acids. Just the 39-base CDR3 DNA is kept, in frame starting at base 1. TCRdb records Illumina HiSeq 2500 as the sequencer. TCR beta libraries were prepared by quantitative 5'-RACE with molecular barcodes. As for how the authors treated the data: A new computational method, built on a probabilistic model of VDJ rearrangement, was used to identify disease-linked TCR variants. The raw public reads went through TCRdb reprocessing: fastp at Q25, MiXCR clone calling, in-frame beta chains kept. Entries are consolidated by CDR3 protein sequence, retaining the most common genes and DNA. TCRdb's processing, not the study's, gives the V and J calls here. The sample has about 250,000 distinct CDR3 sequences on record, approximately 30% of them singletons. Clones ranked in the top ten supply 4% to 5% of the sample.

The TCR originated in a male donor with ankylosing spondylitis or in good health (not recorded which). The rearrangement combines TRBV7-9 with TRBJ2-1; a confident D gene designation cannot be given. Material for sequencing was blood, either unsorted or a sorted T cell fraction (not recorded which). The encoded CDR3 is CASSLDYLNEQFF. The sequence in DNA is TGTGCCAGCAGCTTAGACTATCTCAATGAGCAGTTCTTC.